This is a list of T cell receptor beta chains from one sample in a study of blood T cell repertoires in COVID-19. Sequenced by immunoSEQ multiplex PCR; TCRdb stores in-frame clones only, minus some. The repertoire consists of approximately 130,000 clones, with around 83% occurring once and the leading ten covering about 18%. Sequences were obtained from PBMCs or T cells enriched from blood (not recorded which). The receptors stem from a man aged 30-40 years who had recovered from COVID-19. Each CDR3 is given with its conserved first and last residue. The order of the fields is CDR3 DNA, CDR3 protein, D gene, clone size, CDR3 length, J gene, V gene. D genes are given only for firm matches. The listing skips clone size in some rows; elsewhere it reads once, few, many or a size class.

DNA: TGTGCCAGCAGTCCAACAGGGGGCGGTGAGCAGTTCTTC
CDR3: CASSPTGGGEQFF
D: TRBD1
size: -
length: 13
J: TRBJ2-1
V: TRBV7-9

DNA: TGCGCCAGCAGCAGCGGACAGGGCTTCTCCTACGAGCAGTACTTC
CDR3: CASSSGQGFSYEQYF
D: TRBD1
size: -
length: 15
J: TRBJ2-7
V: TRBV5-1

DNA: TGTGCCACCAGCAGAGATTCCTTAGCGGGGATCTACAATGAGCAGTTCTTC
CDR3: CATSRDSLAGIYNEQFF
D: TRBD2
size: -
length: 17
J: TRBJ2-1
V: TRBV15

DNA: TGTGCCATCAGTGGGGGGCAAAGGGGCACAGATACGCAGTATTTT
CDR3: CAISGGQRGTDTQYF
D: -
size: -
length: 15
J: TRBJ2-3
V: TRBV10-3

DNA: TGTGCCAGCAGTTTTGGACAGGGGAAGGCTTTCTTT
CDR3: CASSFGQGKAFF
D: TRBD1
size: -
length: 12
J: TRBJ1-1
V: TRBV12-3/TRBV12-4

DNA: TGTGCCAGCAGCTTGGCCGTATCCGCTGAAGCTTTCTTT
CDR3: CASSLAVSAEAFF
D: -
size: -
length: 13
J: TRBJ1-1
V: TRBV5-4

DNA: TGTGCCAGCAGCCAAGAAATGGGAGCGGGATATAATGAGCAGTTCTTC
CDR3: CASSQEMGAGYNEQFF
D: TRBD2
size: -
length: 16
J: TRBJ2-1
V: TRBV3-1/TRBV3-2

DNA: TGTGCCAGCAGTCAGCGGGAGCTCGCGCTCGATGAGCAGTTCTTC
CDR3: CASSQRELALDEQFF
D: TRBD2
size: few
length: 15
J: TRBJ2-1
V: TRBV6-6

DNA: TGCAGCGTTGAAGATAGGACAGGGCGCCACAGCTCCTATAATTCACCCCTCCACTTT
CDR3: CSVEDRTGRHSSYNSPLHF
D: TRBD1
size: -
length: 19
J: TRBJ1-6
V: TRBV29-1

DNA: TGCGCCAGCAGCTGGGACAGGGACGCGGCACTCTCTGGGGCCAACGTCCTGACTTTC
CDR3: CASSWDRDAALSGANVLTF
D: TRBD1
size: once
length: 19
J: TRBJ2-6
V: TRBV5-1

DNA: TGTGCCAGCAGTAACTCGAGGGGGTCTGGAAACACCATATATTTT
CDR3: CASSNSRGSGNTIYF
D: -
size: -
length: 15
J: TRBJ1-3
V: TRBV6-5

DNA: TGTGCCAGCAGCGCCGGGACAGGGATTAATGAAAAACTGTTTTTT
CDR3: CASSAGTGINEKLFF
D: TRBD1
size: -
length: 15
J: TRBJ1-4
V: TRBV5-5

DNA: TGCGCCAGCACCTCAGACAGGGAAGAATGGCTACCCGAGCAGTACTTC
CDR3: CASTSDREEWLPEQYF
D: TRBD1
size: few
length: 16
J: TRBJ2-7
V: TRBV10-1

DNA: TGTGCCAGCTCAATGGACAGGGGCCAGAGTCAGCCCCAGCATTTT
CDR3: CASSMDRGQSQPQHF
D: TRBD1
size: few
length: 15
J: TRBJ1-5
V: TRBV18

DNA: TGTGCCAGCAGCACCCTTGAAGGGGTACCTGAAGCTTTCTTT
CDR3: CASSTLEGVPEAFF
D: -
size: -
length: 14
J: TRBJ1-1
V: TRBV21-1

DNA: TGTGCCAGCAGGCGGGACAGGATGAACACCGGGGAGCTGTTTTTT
CDR3: CASRRDRMNTGELFF
D: TRBD1
size: -
length: 15
J: TRBJ2-2
V: TRBV5-4

DNA: TGTGCCAGCAGTTTATCGTGGTTGGTGAAAAAACTAGACAGGTTCCCTGTCAATCAGCCCCAGCATTTT
CDR3: CASSLSWLVKKLDRFPVNQPQHF
D: -
size: -
length: 23
J: TRBJ1-5
V: TRBV27

DNA: TGTGCCAGCAGCCAAGAAAGCGGGCATCAGCCCCAGCATTTT
CDR3: CASSQESGHQPQHF
D: -
size: -
length: 14
J: TRBJ1-5
V: TRBV3-1/TRBV3-2

DNA: TGTGCCAGCAGCGTAGACAGGGGGAACAATTCACCCCTCCACTTT
CDR3: CASSVDRGNNSPLHF
D: TRBD1
size: -
length: 15
J: TRBJ1-6
V: TRBV9

DNA: TGTGCCAGCTCACCCGGGACAGACTACGAGCAGTACTTC
CDR3: CASSPGTDYEQYF
D: TRBD1
size: -
length: 13
J: TRBJ2-7
V: TRBV18

DNA: TGTGCCAGCAGTGAATCCGGGTCGGGGGTGTATGGCTACACCTTC
CDR3: CASSESGSGVYGYTF
D: -
size: -
length: 15
J: TRBJ1-2
V: TRBV25-1

DNA: TGCGCCAGCAGCTGGAGGGGTGAGCAGTTCTTC
CDR3: CASSWRGEQFF
D: -
size: -
length: 11
J: TRBJ2-1
V: TRBV5-1

DNA: TGTGCCAGCAGCTTAGATTCAGGCCACTCCTACAATGAGCAGTTCTTC
CDR3: CASSLDSGHSYNEQFF
D: -
size: -
length: 16
J: TRBJ2-1
V: TRBV11-2

DNA: TGTGCCAGCAGCCAAGATAATAGGATGGGGGGGTGGTACACCTTC
CDR3: CASSQDNRMGGWYTF
D: -
size: -
length: 15
J: TRBJ1-2
V: TRBV3-1/TRBV3-2

DNA: TGTGCCAGCAGTGATAGACAGTCCAATCAGCCCCAGCATTTT
CDR3: CASSDRQSNQPQHF
D: -
size: -
length: 14
J: TRBJ1-5
V: TRBV2

DNA: TGTGCCAGCAGCTTGGGTCCCCGGGTCCTGAACACCGGGGAGCTGTTTTTT
CDR3: CASSLGPRVLNTGELFF
D: -
size: -
length: 17
J: TRBJ2-2
V: TRBV5-4

DNA: TGTGCCAGCAGCCCCCAGGGGGACTATGGCTACACCTTC
CDR3: CASSPQGDYGYTF
D: TRBD1
size: -
length: 13
J: TRBJ1-2
V: TRBV5-4

DNA: TGTGCCAGCAGTTCCCCCGGAGGACGCAACTCCTACGAGCAGTACTTC
CDR3: CASSSPGGRNSYEQYF
D: -
size: -
length: 16
J: TRBJ2-7
V: TRBV28

DNA: TGTGCCAGTCACGAGGGGGCTCGTAACTATGGCTACACCTTC
CDR3: CASHEGARNYGYTF
D: TRBD1
size: -
length: 14
J: TRBJ1-2
V: TRBV6-5